These 7 T cell receptor beta chains were all obtained from the same sample, sequenced in a study of blood T cells in healthy people across ages. For the second PCR, which ran for roughly 7 to 11 cycles, a sample-barcoded 5' primer and a J-beta primer mix were used. TCRdb redid the calling of the 5' RACE reads with MiXCR, one entry per CDR3 protein. The sample records about 640,000 distinct CDR3 sequences, 40% to 50% being singletons. Sequencing input: blood. Every receptor here comes from a man older than 75 in good health.

The V and J genes are TRBV4-3 and TRBJ2-1; D remains unclear. The length of the CDR3 is 18 residues. V shed 2 bases and J shed 0 bases, with 17 bases lying between them. Per the germline V gene, CDR1 is LGHNA and CDR2 is YSLEER. CDR3 sequence reads: CASSQSLVGLYSYNEQFF. DNA of the CDR3: TGCGCCAGCAGCCAATCTCTGGTCGGCCTTTACTCCTACAATGAGCAGTTCTTC.

V gene TRBV20-1 combines with J gene TRBJ2-7; D possibly corresponds to TRBD2 (6 bases). V lost 6 bases, J lost 1 base, and 19 bases lay in between. Looked up from germline, CDR1 is DFQATT and CDR2 is SNEGSKA (reference sequence). The CDR3 consists of 15 residues. CDR3 DNA sequence: TGCAGTGCGGTAGTCCCACTAGCTGGGTCCTACGAGCAGTACTTC. Protein sequence: CSAVVPLAGSYEQYF.

This sequence joins TRBV5-1 and TRBJ2-3, with TRBD2 matching over 8 bases. CDR3 size: 16 residues. V lost 4 bases and J lost 2; bases outside the gene matches: 9. CDR1 and CDR2 from the germline V gene are SGHRS and YFSETQ. The CDR3: CASSPGAGATTDTQYF. The CDR3 nucleotides read TGCGCCAGCAGCCCGGGAGCGGGGGCCACCACAGATACGCAGTATTTT.

This rearrangement joins TRBV3-1 to TRBJ1-1; D remains ambiguous. CDR1 and CDR2 (germline): LGHDT, YNNKEL (reference sequence). CDR3 length: 14 residues. With 7 bases removed from V and 0 bases from J, the gap between germline ends came to 12 bases. The CDR3 is CASTTGFMNTEAFF. The CDR3 DNA follows: TGTGCCAGCACCACTGGCTTCATGAACACTGAAGCTTTCTTT.

The table lists this clonotype with a few counts. The chain combines TRBV4-3 with TRBJ2-3, with D possibly matching TRBD2 (5 bases). CDR3 length: 13 amino acids. V lost 6 bases and J 7 bases, leaving 14 bases between the germline ends. Germline-derived CDR1 and CDR2 are LGHNA and YSLEER. DNA of the CDR3: TGCGCCAGCAGTCAGACGTCGGGATATACGCAGTATTTT. It encodes CASSQTSGYTQYF.

This clonotype was seen a handful of times. This rearrangement joins TRBV20-1 to TRBJ2-7; 8 bases agree with TRBD1. The J segment lost 6 bases and the V segment lost 5 bases, leaving 12 bases of the junction unmatched. Germline CDR1 reads DFQATT; CDR2 reads SNEGSKA (reference sequence). The CDR3 extends over 14 amino acids. The CDR3 is CSARQLQGAGEQYF. CDR3 DNA sequence: TGCAGTGCTCGACAGCTGCAGGGGGCGGGCGAGCAGTACTTC.

This clonotype has more than one count but fewer than ten. This chain connects TRBV12-5 to TRBJ2-3, with 12 bases lining up with TRBD1. The CDR3 has 17 amino acids. With 6 bases clipped from V and 4 bases from J, the junction kept 11 bases outside the gene matches. The germline V gene encodes CDR1 LGHNT and CDR2 FRNRAP. The CDR3: CASGPGQGAFSADTQYF. The CDR3 DNA reads as TGTGCTAGTGGCCCGGGACAGGGGGCTTTTAGTGCAGATACGCAGTATTTT. Full variable domain (outside the CDR3, taken from reference TRBV12-5 and TRBJ2-3): DARVTQTPRHKVTEMGQEVTMRCQPILGHNTVFWYRQTMMQGLELLAYFRNRAPLDDSGMPKDRFSAEMPDATLATLKIQPSEPRDSAVYFCASGPGQGAFSADTQYFGPGTRLTVL.